Presented here are 18 T cell receptor beta chains from one specimen sequenced in a study of T cells after yellow fever vaccination (dated by TCRdb to between 2018 and 2020). To prepare the library, 5' RACE was applied. Reads for this sample came from an Illumina HiSeq 2500. The public sequencing data were trimmed at Q25 with fastp and processed into clonotypes with MiXCR by TCRdb, which kept only in-frame beta chains. Rows with one shared CDR3 protein collapse into an entry with the most common genes and DNA. Counted in this sample were some 320,000 distinct CDR3 sequences; more than 8.5% of them appeared once. The ten biggest clones cover roughly 17% of the sample. The intended sense of this specimen's treatment or condition label: live attenuated yellow fever vaccine strain. The starting material was PBMCs, obtained on the day of the first yellow fever vaccination. The source is a man aged 18 to 29 who received the YFV17D yellow fever vaccine.

This clonotype was detected a few times. The gene calls are TRBV27 and TRBJ2-2; the D is unclear. V lost 4 bases and J 3 bases, leaving 12 bases between the germline ends. CDR1 is MNHEY, CDR2 SMNVEV, per germline (reference sequence). The CDR3 is 15 residues long. This CDR3 reads CASSSPGWDTGELFF. The DNA for the CDR3 is TGTGCCAGCAGTTCGCCCGGGTGGGACACCGGGGAGCTGTTTTTT.

This rearrangement joins TRBV4-1 to TRBJ1-1; D remains ambiguous. Trimming removed 6 bases at V and 6 bases at J, with 14 bases between. Per germline, CDR1 MGHRA and CDR2 YSYEKL. The CDR3 extends over 13 amino acids. The CDR3 DNA reads TGCGCCAGCAGTAGTAGGGAAGTTGCTGAAGCTTTCTTT. It codes for CASSSREVAEAFF.

The rearrangement joins TRBV5-4 to TRBJ1-1; 8 nucleotides agree with TRBD1. Germline assignment: CDR1 SGHNT and CDR2 YYREEE (reference sequence). The CDR3 extends over 15 amino acids. J gave up 3 bases and V 0 bases, and 4 bases lay outside the gene matches. The CDR3 protein is CASSLGGTGDTEAFF. CDR3 in DNA: TGTGCCAGCAGCTTGGGGGGGACAGGAGACACTGAAGCTTTCTTT.

Many counts were recorded for this clonotype. The J gene is TRBJ2-3, the V gene TRBV3-1, with 7 bases matching TRBD1. V lost 5 bases and J lost 8; bases outside the gene matches: 7. Germline V gives CDR1 LGHDT, CDR2 YNNKEL (reference sequence). This CDR3 is built from 13 residues. For the CDR3, the DNA is TGTGCCAGCAGCGCCCTGACAGGGACTACGCAGTATTTT. The encoded protein is CASSALTGTTQYF.

There are a few counts of this clonotype. The chain uses TRBV18 and TRBJ2-3, with 11 bases matching TRBD1. Germline V gives CDR1 KGHSH, CDR2 LQKENI. V dropped 3 bases and J dropped 6; count of bases not matched to a gene: 5. This CDR3 is built from 15 residues. CDR3 loop: CASSPRTGGRDTQYF. The CDR3 DNA sequence: TGTGCCAGCTCACCCAGGACAGGGGGCAGGGATACGCAGTATTTT.

The J gene is TRBJ1-4, the V gene TRBV2; D is ambiguous. The CDR3 covers 13 residues. The V gene lost 6 bases and the J gene lost 5 bases, with 10 bases spanning the gap. CDR1 SNHLY and CDR2 FYNNEI come from the germline V gene. CDR3 amino acids: CASRPSPNEKLFF. The CDR3 nucleotides are TGTGCCAGCAGACCCAGTCCGAATGAAAAACTGTTTTTT.

The chain recombines TRBV27 with TRBJ1-1, with a tentative D call TRBD1 (6 bases). From germline, CDR1 is MNHEY and CDR2 SMNVEV (reference sequence). The V end was cut by 3 bases, the J end by 1 base, with 15 bases between. The CDR3 is 16 amino acids. CDR3 in amino acids: CASSFSGGAPNTEAFF. Written as DNA, the CDR3 is TGTGCCAGCAGTTTCTCCGGGGGGGCGCCGAACACTGAAGCTTTCTTT.

This clonotype was detected a few times. One end of the junction is discordant with germline, which a read error may explain. The chain is built from TRBV14 and TRBJ1-6; possible D gene TRBD1, 6 bases. The CDR3 is made up of 14 amino acids. Germline V gives CDR1 SGHDN, CDR2 FVKESK. The DNA for the CDR3 is TGTGCCAGCAGCCGGGGGACATATAGTTCACCCCTCCACTTT. Encoded protein: CASSRGTYSSPLHF.

J is TRBJ1-2 and V is TRBV7-9; possible D gene TRBD1, 6 bases. The germline V gene encodes CDR1 SEHNR and CDR2 FQNEAQ (reference sequence). The CDR3 totals 16 residues. The V and J ends lost 4 bases and 4 bases respectively, with 19 bases between them. The CDR3 here is CASSSPGELYSYGYTF. CDR3 coding DNA: TGTGCCAGCAGCTCACCAGGGGAACTATACTCCTATGGCTACACCTTC.

This clonotype showed up many times. The V call is TRBV7-9, the J call TRBJ2-1; 10 bases are shared with TRBD1. The CDR3 is 16 residues long. Germline V gene data show CDR1 as SEHNR and CDR2 as FQNEAQ (reference sequence). The J segment lost 4 bases and the V segment lost 5 bases, leaving 8 bases of the junction unmatched. The CDR3 DNA reads as TGTGCCAGCAGCCCCATGGACAGGGGGTCGTACAATGAGCAGTTCTTC. Translation gives CASSPMDRGSYNEQFF.

This clonotype appeared a few times. The chain couples TRBV6-4 to TRBJ1-2; D unclear. The CDR3 is made up of 12 amino acids. V lost 7 bases to trimming and J lost 6 bases, with 12 bases between them. Germline CDR1 and CDR2: MRHNA and SNTAGT. CDR3 in DNA: TGTGCCAGCATTGGGAGGGAAGATGGCTACACCTTC. This encodes CASIGREDGYTF.

DNA of the CDR3: TGTGCCAGCAGCCCTTTAGCAGCGGAGACCCAGTACTTC. This codes for CASSPLAAETQYF. The V call is TRBV7-2, the J call TRBJ2-5; D is unclear. CDR1 is SGHTA, CDR2 FQGNSA, per germline. V shed 5 bases and J shed 5 bases, with 12 bases lying between them. The CDR3 runs to 13 residues.

This clonotype came up once. This chain uses TRBV12-3 or TRBV12-4 with TRBJ2-3; 9 bases match TRBD1. Unmatched junction bases numbered 10, after V lost 5 bases and J lost 7 bases. The CDR3 totals 15 residues. The CDR3 spells CASSLQQGASHTQYF. The CDR3 region has the DNA TGTGCCAGCAGTCTCCAACAGGGGGCTTCCCATACGCAGTATTTT.

The chain recombines TRBV5-1 with TRBJ2-7, with 9 nucleotides matching TRBD1. CDR1 SGHRS and CDR2 YFSETQ come from the germline V gene. J was trimmed by 2 bases and V by 3 bases; bases with no gene match: 6. CDR3 length equals 15 residues. Here the CDR3 reads CASSSTGTGTYEQYF. DNA for the CDR3: TGCGCCAGCAGCTCCACCGGGACAGGGACCTACGAGCAGTACTTC.

This clonotype occurred a few times. This sequence joins TRBV4-3 and TRBJ1-3, with no clear D. V was trimmed by 1 base and J by 0 bases, leaving 7 bases between them. Germline-derived CDR1 and CDR2 are LGHNA and YSLEER. This CDR3 spans 15 amino acids. CDR3 DNA sequence: TGCGCCAGCAGCCAAGGGGAGGCCTCTGGAAACACCATATATTTT. Translated, it gives CASSQGEASGNTIYF.

V is TRBV21-1 and J is TRBJ2-7; the tabulated D call, TRBD1, remains unverified against the DNA. TRBV21-1 is designated a pseudogene. The CDR3 length is 19 residues. CDR3 residues: CASSKVSRDRLRTSYEQYF. The CDR3 region has the DNA TGTGCCAGCAGCAAAGTCTCCCGGGACAGATTAAGGACGTCCTACGAGCAGTACTTC.

In its sample, this clonotype was seen a few times. The chain has TRBV21-1 and TRBJ1-2. TRBV21-1 is noted as a pseudogene. This CDR3 has 15 amino acids. As DNA, the CDR3 is TGTGCCAGCAGCAGGTCGACACAGACAAACTATGGCTACACCTTC. It codes for CASSRSTQTNYGYTF.

This clonotype was seen a few times. The gene calls are TRBV5-1 and TRBJ1-1; D gene unclear. Per germline, CDR1 SGHRS and CDR2 YFSETQ. The CDR3 runs 12 residues. V was clipped by 7 bases and J by 4 bases, with 11 bases between them. The CDR3 reads CASQVEGTEAFF. In nucleotides, the CDR3 is TGCGCCAGCCAGGTTGAAGGCACTGAAGCTTTCTTT.